The 25 T cell receptor beta chains below all came from one sample that was sequenced in a study of human T cells and chemical hapten exposure. Described time point: pre-sensitization, week 0. Treatment described: therapeutic diphenylcyclopropenone sensitization with weekly scalp DPC. MiXCR was run by TCRdb on the RACE reads, yielding one entry per CDR3 protein. The table lists approximately 77,000 distinct CDR3 sequences, about 15% of them singletons. Material: whole blood, obtained in connection with sensitization to the hapten diphenylcyclopropenone (DPC). All receptors come from a woman in her forties or fifties with alopecia areata. Some clones in this sample may be carry-over from other donors' samples.

This chain connects TRBV6-5 to TRBJ1-6; no reliable D call. Trimming pared 5 bases from V and 14 bases from J, leaving 16 bases between. This CDR3 is 13 amino acids long. Germline assignment: CDR1 MNHEY and CDR2 SVGAGI. The CDR3 DNA is TGTGCCAGCAGTCCCGTGGGGATCCCTACCCTCCACTTT. The encoded protein is CASSPVGIPTLHF.

This chain's CDR3 is CASSVDLLRGRPQHF. CDR3 DNA sequence: TGTGCCAGCAGCGTAGATCTTCTCCGGGGTCGGCCCCAGCATTTT. The V and J genes are TRBV9 and TRBJ1-5; D is uncertain. Germline V lookup: CDR1 SGDLS, CDR2 YYNGEE. The CDR3 length is 15 residues. V was pared by 0 bases and J by 9 bases, with 16 bases between.

The gene calls are TRBV29-1 and TRBJ2-3; D is possibly TRBD1 or TRBD2 (5 bases each). This CDR3 is 17 amino acids long. Trimming pared 5 bases from V and 0 bases from J, leaving 21 bases between. The germline CDR1 and CDR2 sequences are SQVTM and ANQGSEA. CDR3 nucleotides: TGCAGCGTTTGTTCGGGGCTAGGACCGACTAGCACAGATACGCAGTATTTT. Amino acid sequence: CSVCSGLGPTSTDTQYF.

This clonotype showed up just a few times. V usage is TRBV20-1 and J usage is TRBJ2-7, with a tentative D call TRBD1 (5 bases). Per germline, CDR1 DFQATT and CDR2 SNEGSKA (reference sequence). The V gene lost 6 bases and the J gene lost 4 bases, with 19 bases spanning the gap. The CDR3 has 14 residues. The CDR3 loop reads CSANSQTRQYEQYF. In nucleotides, the CDR3 is TGCAGTGCCAACTCCCAGACTCGACAGTACGAGCAGTACTTC.

This clonotype appeared a few times. This chain uses TRBV5-1 with TRBJ2-6; a weak D match, TRBD1 (5 bases). Trimming took off 4 bases at V and 0 bases at J, with 11 bases between the two ends. Germline loops: CDR1 SGHRS, CDR2 YFSETQ. This CDR3 region has 16 residues. In DNA form, the CDR3 reads TGCGCCAGCAGCCAGGAAGGGGCCTCTGGGGCCAACGTCCTGACTTTC. It is translated as CASSQEGASGANVLTF.

In this sample, this clonotype turned up a few times. This chain links TRBV9 with TRBJ2-2; D is uncertain. V dropped 0 bases and J dropped 1 base, with 4 bases sitting between them. This CDR3 has 14 amino acids. CDR1 and CDR2 (germline): SGDLS, YYNGEE. This CDR3 is CASSVGQNTGELFF. DNA of the CDR3: TGTGCCAGCAGCGTAGGGCAGAACACCGGGGAGCTGTTTTTT.

This chain links TRBV5-1 with TRBJ2-1; no reliable D call. The CDR3 length is 13 residues. The V end was cut by 0 bases, the J end by 4 bases, with 5 bases between. Germline V gene sequence: CDR1 SGHRS, CDR2 YFSETQ. As DNA, the CDR3 is TGCGCCAGCAGCTTGGTTGGGTACAATGAGCAGTTCTTC. This gives the protein CASSLVGYNEQFF.

This clonotype has more than one count but fewer than ten. The chain couples TRBV5-1 to TRBJ2-3; the match to TRBD2 covers 9 bases. V was pared by 2 bases and J by 1 base, with 5 bases of the junction left unmatched. Germline lookup yields CDR1 SGHRS and CDR2 YFSETQ. This CDR3 is built from 16 residues. CDR3 coding DNA: TGCGCCAGCAGCTTAGGGGCTAGCGGGGGCACAGATACGCAGTATTTT. Translated: CASSLGASGGTDTQYF.

In its sample, this clonotype was seen many times. V and J are TRBV29-1 and TRBJ2-1, with a tentative D call TRBD2 (6 bases). This CDR3 comprises 13 residues. V was clipped by 6 bases and J by 9 bases, with 18 bases between them. Germline CDR1 reads SQVTM; CDR2 reads ANQGSEA. CDR3 DNA sequence: TGCAGCGTGGGACTCCTTGGATTGGGTGAGCAGTTCTTC. As protein: CSVGLLGLGEQFF.

The rearrangement links TRBV12-3 or TRBV12-4 to TRBJ2-7, with a tentative D call TRBD2 (6 bases). The CDR3 sequence is 14 residues long. Trimming pared 3 bases from V and 2 bases from J, leaving 11 bases between. The CDR3 nucleotides read TGTGCCAGCAGTTTCTGGGGGGAGGCCTACGAGCAGTACTTC. Translated, it gives CASSFWGEAYEQYF.

The table lists this clonotype with a few counts. The rearrangement uses TRBV28 and TRBJ1-2, with a tentative D call TRBD1 (5 bases). This CDR3 region has 16 residues. Per germline, CDR1 MDHEN and CDR2 SYDVKM. V was trimmed by 5 bases and J by 4 bases, leaving 20 bases between them. The CDR3 loop reads CASSLQALRGLYGYTF. In DNA, the CDR3 is TGTGCCAGCAGTCTACAGGCTTTGAGGGGTCTCTATGGCTACACCTTC.

In this sample, this clonotype turned up many times. The V call is TRBV11-3, the J call TRBJ2-3; TRBD2 matches at 10 bases. The CDR3 totals 15 residues. Germline-derived CDR1 and CDR2 are SGHNT and YENEEA. V gave up 7 bases and J gave up 2 bases; unmatched junction bases: 6. CDR3 residues: CASTPGLAPTDTQYF. The CDR3 DNA reads TGTGCCAGCACACCGGGACTAGCGCCCACAGATACGCAGTATTTT.

This clonotype was seen a few times. The J gene is TRBJ2-1, the V gene TRBV29-1; the D is unclear. The CDR3 totals 17 residues. Germline CDR1 and CDR2: SQVTM and ANQGSEA. The V end was cut by 4 bases, the J end by 0 bases, with 19 bases between. In DNA form, the CDR3 reads TGCAGCGTTGCCGGCGGTCGATCGGTGTCCTCCTACAATGAGCAGTTCTTC. This encodes CSVAGGRSVSSYNEQFF.

This clonotype has just a few counts. J is TRBJ2-7 and V is TRBV7-6; 7 positions agree with TRBD2. With V trimmed by 3 bases and J by 4 bases, 6 bases remained unmatched. The CDR3 is 14 amino acids. Germline assignment: CDR1 SGHVS and CDR2 FNYEAQ. The CDR3 here is CASSFPGGVYEQYF. DNA of the CDR3: TGTGCCAGCAGCTTTCCTGGGGGGGTGTACGAGCAGTACTTC. The entire variable domain, with the rest obtained from reference TRBV7-6 and TRBJ2-7, is as follows: GAGVSQSPRYKVTKRGQDVALRCDPISGHVSLYWYRQALGQGPEFLTYFNYEAQQDKSGLPNDRFSAERPEGSISTLTIQRTEQRDSAMYRCASSFPGGVYEQYFGPGTRLTVT.

The V gene is TRBV5-1, the J gene TRBJ2-7; TRBD1 is a possible D gene (5 bases). The CDR3 loop spans 14 amino acids. The ends were cut back, 1 base at V and 2 bases at J, with 10 bases in the middle. Germline V gene lookup returns CDR1 SGHRS and CDR2 YFSETQ. The CDR3 loop reads CASSLYRGTYEQYF. The CDR3 nucleotides read TGCGCCAGCAGCTTGTATAGGGGTACCTACGAGCAGTACTTC.

The chain employs TRBV12-3 or TRBV12-4 and TRBJ2-5, with a weak D call TRBD1 (6 bases). The CDR3 is 16 amino acids. V was trimmed by 6 bases and J by 0 bases, leaving 17 bases between them. CDR3 bases: TGTGCCAGCAGCAAGGGACACCAGCCGAACCAAGAGACCCAGTACTTC. Translating gives CASSKGHQPNQETQYF.

The J gene is TRBJ2-7, the V gene TRBV27; 9 bases are a match to TRBD1. V shed 6 bases, J shed 3 bases, and the junction held 6 bases outside the gene matches. This CDR3 is built from 14 residues. The germline CDR1 and CDR2 sequences are MNHEY and SMNVEV (reference sequence). This CDR3 reads CASRKQGANYEQYF. CDR3 sequence (DNA): TGTGCCAGCAGGAAACAGGGGGCAAACTACGAGCAGTACTTC.

Ten or more counts support this clonotype. V and J are TRBV18 and TRBJ2-1; D is perhaps TRBD2 (6 bases). V was trimmed by 4 bases and J by 9 bases, leaving 7 bases between them. This CDR3 region has 11 residues. Per germline, CDR1 KGHSH and CDR2 LQKENI. This CDR3 reads CASSLEGEQFF. As DNA, the CDR3 is TGTGCCAGCTCACTGGAGGGTGAGCAGTTCTTC.

The chain has TRBV28 and TRBJ2-3, with TRBD2 identical over 7 bases. The V gene's germline CDR1 is MDHEN and CDR2 SYDVKM. V was clipped by 7 bases and J by 7 bases; unmatched bases: 8. The CDR3 consists of 13 residues. The CDR3 region is CASTTSVDNTQYF. DNA for the CDR3: TGTGCCAGCACCACTAGCGTCGATAATACGCAGTATTTT.

V gene TRBV28 combines with J gene TRBJ1-5; 7 nucleotides line up with TRBD1. Per the germline V gene, CDR1 is MDHEN and CDR2 is SYDVKM. The V segment lost 6 bases and the J segment 6 bases; nucleotides outside the gene matches: 11. This CDR3 comprises 15 residues. CDR3 loop: CASSITGDSVQPQHF. CDR3 DNA sequence: TGTGCCAGCAGCATAACAGGGGATAGCGTTCAGCCCCAGCATTTT.

This clonotype was seen ten or more times. The chain joins TRBV20-1 to TRBJ1-6, with D possibly being TRBD1 (5 bases). This CDR3 is 15 amino acids long. Germline values: CDR1 DFQATT, CDR2 SNEGSKA (reference sequence). V was clipped by 1 base and J by 9 bases, with 16 bases between them. The CDR3 region has the DNA TGCAGTGCTAGAGGGGGGACCTCACAGGTTTCACCCCTCCACTTT. It encodes CSARGGTSQVSPLHF.

This clonotype was counted ten times or more. The V gene is TRBV12-3 or TRBV12-4, the J gene TRBJ2-5; 7 nucleotides align to TRBD2. The CDR3 covers 16 residues. The trim removed 2 bases at V and 1 base at J, leaving 7 bases unmatched. CDR3 sequence reads: CASSLMPSGAQETQYF. CDR3 DNA sequence: TGTGCCAGCAGTTTAATGCCTAGCGGAGCCCAAGAGACCCAGTACTTC.

This clonotype appeared a few times. V gene TRBV9 combines with J gene TRBJ2-7; the match to TRBD1 covers 9 bases. CDR3 size: 14 residues. Germline V lookup: CDR1 SGDLS, CDR2 YYNGEE. Unmatched junction bases numbered 2, after V lost 0 bases and J lost 4 bases. DNA of the CDR3: TGTGCCAGCAGCGTAGAGGGACAGGGATACGAGCAGTACTTC. It translates to CASSVEGQGYEQYF.

This clonotype was found many times. The CDR3 here is CASIYGLAGLTDTQYF. The CDR3 DNA sequence: TGTGCCAGCATCTACGGACTAGCGGGTCTCACAGATACGCAGTATTTT. The chain is built from TRBV12-3 or TRBV12-4 and TRBJ2-3, with 11 nucleotides matching TRBD2. The junction had 8 bases not matched to a gene; V was cut back by 7 bases and J by 2 bases. CDR3 length: 16 amino acids.

This clonotype occurred a few times. The gene calls are TRBV28 and TRBJ2-7, with 8 positions matching TRBD1. This CDR3 is 14 amino acids long. V dropped 6 bases and J dropped 6; count of bases not matched to a gene: 10. Germline V lookup: CDR1 MDHEN, CDR2 SYDVKM. CDR3 sequence reads: CASRSGQGTPEQYF. As DNA, the CDR3 is TGTGCCAGCAGGTCCGGACAGGGCACCCCCGAGCAGTACTTC.